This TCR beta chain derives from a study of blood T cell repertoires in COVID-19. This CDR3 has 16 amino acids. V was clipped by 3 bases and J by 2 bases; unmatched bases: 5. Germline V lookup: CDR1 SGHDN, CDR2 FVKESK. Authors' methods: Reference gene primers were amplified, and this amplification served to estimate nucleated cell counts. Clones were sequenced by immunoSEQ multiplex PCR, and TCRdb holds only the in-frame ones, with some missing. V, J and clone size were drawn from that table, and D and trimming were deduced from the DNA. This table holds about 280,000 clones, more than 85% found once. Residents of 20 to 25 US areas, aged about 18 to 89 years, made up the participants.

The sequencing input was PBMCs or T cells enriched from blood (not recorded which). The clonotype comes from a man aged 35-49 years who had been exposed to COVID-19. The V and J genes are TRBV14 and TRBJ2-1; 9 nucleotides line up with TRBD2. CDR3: CASSQTSGFTYNEQFF. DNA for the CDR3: TGTGCCAGCAGCCAGACTAGCGGCTTCACCTACAATGAGCAGTTCTTC.